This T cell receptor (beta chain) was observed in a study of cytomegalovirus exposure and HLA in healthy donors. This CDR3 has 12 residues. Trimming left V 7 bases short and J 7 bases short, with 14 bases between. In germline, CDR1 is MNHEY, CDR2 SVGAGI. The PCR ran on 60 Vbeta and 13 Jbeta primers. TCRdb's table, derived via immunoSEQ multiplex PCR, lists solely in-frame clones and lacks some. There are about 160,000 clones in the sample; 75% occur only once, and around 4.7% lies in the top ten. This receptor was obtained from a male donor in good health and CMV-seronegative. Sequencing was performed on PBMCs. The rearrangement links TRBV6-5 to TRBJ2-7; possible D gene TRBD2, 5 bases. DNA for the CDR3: TGTGCCAGCACAAGCGGTGGCCTGGAGCAGTACTTC. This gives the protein CASTSGGLEQYF.